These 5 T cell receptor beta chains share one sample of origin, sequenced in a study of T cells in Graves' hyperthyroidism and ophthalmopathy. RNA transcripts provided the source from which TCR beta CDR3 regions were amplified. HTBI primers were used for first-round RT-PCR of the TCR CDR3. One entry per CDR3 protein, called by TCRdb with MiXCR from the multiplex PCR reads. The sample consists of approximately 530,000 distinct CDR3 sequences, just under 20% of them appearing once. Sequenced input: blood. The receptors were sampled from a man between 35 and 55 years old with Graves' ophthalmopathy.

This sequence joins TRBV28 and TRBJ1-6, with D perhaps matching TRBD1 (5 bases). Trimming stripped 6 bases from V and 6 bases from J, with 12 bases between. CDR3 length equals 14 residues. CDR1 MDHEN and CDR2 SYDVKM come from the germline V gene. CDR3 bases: TGTGCCAGCAGGGCGGGGGGACGTAATTCACCCCTCCACTTT. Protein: CASRAGGRNSPLHF. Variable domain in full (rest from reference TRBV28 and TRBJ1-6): DVKVTQSSRYLVKRTGEKVFLECVQDMDHENMFWYRQDPGLGLRLIYFSYDVKMKEKGDIPEGYSVSREKKERFSLILESASTNQTSMYLCASRAGGRNSPLHFGNGTRLTVT.

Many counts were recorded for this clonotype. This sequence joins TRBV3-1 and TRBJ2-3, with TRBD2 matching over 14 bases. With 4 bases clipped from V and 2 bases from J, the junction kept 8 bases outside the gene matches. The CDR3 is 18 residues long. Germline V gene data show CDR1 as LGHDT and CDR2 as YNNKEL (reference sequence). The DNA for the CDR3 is TGTGCCAGCAGCCTTTCACCGGGACTAGCGGGGGTCACAGATACGCAGTATTTT. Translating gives CASSLSPGLAGVTDTQYF.

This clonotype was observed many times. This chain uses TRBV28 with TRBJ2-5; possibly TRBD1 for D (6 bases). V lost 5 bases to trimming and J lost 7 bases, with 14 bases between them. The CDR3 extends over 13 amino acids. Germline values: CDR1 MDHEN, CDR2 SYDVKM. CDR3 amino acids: CASSRQDLGTQYF. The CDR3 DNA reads TGTGCCAGCAGTAGACAGGACTTGGGGACCCAGTACTTC.

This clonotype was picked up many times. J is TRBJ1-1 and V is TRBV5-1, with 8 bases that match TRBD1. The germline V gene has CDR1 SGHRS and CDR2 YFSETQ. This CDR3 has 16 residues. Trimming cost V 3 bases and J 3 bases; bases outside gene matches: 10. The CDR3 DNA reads TGCGCCAGCAGCTCACGACCAGGGGGCGCGGACACTGAAGCTTTCTTT. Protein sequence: CASSSRPGGADTEAFF.

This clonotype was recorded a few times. The CDR3 nucleotides are TGTGCCAGCAGCCCCCGGGACAGGGGACTAGCGGGATCCCACGAGCAGTACTTC. Encoded protein: CASSPRDRGLAGSHEQYF. The V call is TRBV14, the J call TRBJ2-7, with 13 bases lining up with TRBD2. The germline CDR1 and CDR2 sequences are SGHDN and FVKESK. The V segment lost 4 bases and the J segment 5 bases; nucleotides outside the gene matches: 14. The CDR3 is 18 amino acids.